This note documents a single TCR beta chain sequence. Its antigen is still unknown. This sample was taken from a study of vaccination and CD4 T cells after COVID-19. Study in general: Four females and six males made up the convalescents, two of whom were Hispanic.

The CDR3 is 16 amino acids. The ends were cut back, 6 bases at V and 1 base at J, with 18 bases in the middle. Germline V lookup: CDR1 MNHNS, CDR2 SASEGT. The treatment denotes: approximately nine-day PBMC culture with coronavirus spike peptide pools or control peptides (ViraFEST assay). At the Johns Hopkins FTIC core, DNA taken from cultured CD4+ T cells was sequenced by way of the Oncomine TCR Beta short-read assay. TCRdb reprocessed the PCR reads with MiXCR, giving one entry per CDR3 protein. Of approximately 12,000 distinct CDR3 sequences listed, about 40% are singletons. The rearrangement uses TRBV6-1 and TRBJ2-5; no reliable D call. This TCR came from a human donor who had recovered from COVID-19. Sequencing was performed on CD4+ T cells from blood, cultured in vitro. The chain's CDR3 is CASSPFANTGQETQYF. The CDR3 DNA sequence: TGTGCCAGCAGCCCTTTTGCAAATACCGGCCAAGAGACCCAGTACTTC.